This T cell receptor beta chain comes out of a study of CD8 T cells in cerebrospinal fluid in Alzheimer's disease. No DNA is given; TCRdb re-called the 10x single-cell sequencing reads and lists each CDR3 protein once. The sample has hundreds of distinct CDR3 sequences. This clonotype is deemed medium-sized by its frequency. Its antigen is as yet unknown. Germline CDR1 LNHDA, CDR2 SQIVND (reference sequence). This CDR3 is built from 15 residues. Points from the study as a whole: EBV-specific TCRs in cerebrospinal fluid reportedly do not establish a causal EBV–Alzheimer's link.

The TCR comes from a human donor with Parkinson's disease. The gene calls are TRBV19 and TRBJ1-6; TCRdb indicates TRBD1, and absent DNA this call remains unverified. The sequenced sample was cerebrospinal fluid. The CDR3 loop reads CASSSGTVYNSPLHF.